Listed below are T cell receptor beta chains from one sample, sequenced in a study of vaccination and CD4 T cells after COVID-19. No antigen has been identified for these receptors. MiXCR, run by TCRdb on the PCR reads, gives a single entry per CDR3 protein. The sample has about 6,800 distinct CDR3 sequences; approximately 33% are singletons. The sequencing sample was made of CD4+ T cells from blood, cultured in vitro. These receptor sequences come from a human donor in good health. Each CDR3 is given with its conserved first and last residue. The order of the fields is J gene, V gene, CDR3 protein.

J gene: TRBJ1-6; V gene: TRBV11-2; CDR3 protein: CASSIMDRQPLHF
J gene: TRBJ2-1; V gene: TRBV20-1; CDR3 protein: CSARGQGGRAYNEQFF
J gene: TRBJ1-6; V gene: TRBV6-1; CDR3 protein: CASSPGGDSPLHF
J gene: TRBJ2-7; V gene: TRBV20-1; CDR3 protein: CSADQVYEQYF
J gene: TRBJ2-1; V gene: TRBV5-4; CDR3 protein: CASSLGPPRDNEQFF
J gene: TRBJ1-1; V gene: TRBV20-1; CDR3 protein: CSAREQGYNTEAFF
J gene: TRBJ1-5; V gene: TRBV5-4; CDR3 protein: CASSPGDNQPQHF
J gene: TRBJ2-5; V gene: TRBV11-2; CDR3 protein: CASNPMGGPETQYF
J gene: TRBJ2-5; V gene: TRBV11-2; CDR3 protein: CASSLGAPGGQETQYF
J gene: TRBJ2-7; V gene: TRBV7-2; CDR3 protein: CASSFSYEQYF
J gene: TRBJ1-1; V gene: TRBV20-1; CDR3 protein: CSAREGGGEAFF
J gene: TRBJ1-1; V gene: TRBV27; CDR3 protein: CASRRRRGTEAFF
J gene: TRBJ1-5; V gene: TRBV6-1; CDR3 protein: CASSNWNQPQHF
J gene: TRBJ1-1; V gene: TRBV15; CDR3 protein: CATSRDPLGVGTEAFF